Listed here are 22 T cell receptor beta chains from one sample, sequenced in a study of T cell repertoires in cytomegalovirus infection. TCRdb processed the reads anew with MiXCR; each CDR3 protein has one entry. The sample shows approximately 770,000 distinct CDR3 sequences, approximately 32% of them seen only once. No antigens are known for them. Sequenced material: cultured CD8+ T cells from PBMCs, taken from culture after CMV antigen stimulation. All receptors derive from a human donor in good health (CMV status not recorded). Some clones in this sample may be carry-over from other donors' samples.

CDR3 amino acids: CASSARGGNQPQHF. Here the CDR3 DNA reads TGTGCCAGCAGCGCGCGGGGCGGCAATCAGCCCCAGCATTTT. J is TRBJ1-5 and V is TRBV5-5, with D possibly matching TRBD1 (5 bases). V lost 4 bases and J lost 2, with 10 bases in between. The CDR3 consists of 14 residues. Germline V gene lookup returns CDR1 SGHKS and CDR2 YYEKEE (reference sequence).

V usage is TRBV18 and J usage is TRBJ2-1; 11 bases are shared with TRBD2. Losses at the gene ends were 2 bases for V and 5 bases for J; bases not matched to a gene: 5. The CDR3 sequence is 16 residues long. CDR1 is KGHSH and CDR2 is LQKENI in the germline V gene. DNA of the CDR3: TGTGCCAGCTCACCATGGACTAGCGGGCCTAACAATGAGCAGTTCTTC. Amino acids: CASSPWTSGPNNEQFF.

This clonotype was detected many times. The chain recombines TRBV6-5 with TRBJ2-1, with unresolved D. This CDR3 has 13 amino acids. The germline V gene encodes CDR1 MNHEY and CDR2 SVGAGI. V was shortened by 8 bases and J by 2 bases, with 10 bases between the two germline ends. The CDR3 spells CASGLVPYNEQFF. The CDR3 DNA reads TGTGCCAGCGGGCTGGTACCCTACAATGAGCAGTTCTTC.

Ten or more counts support this clonotype. The chain carries TRBV11-1 and TRBJ2-3, with D unresolved. The CDR3 spans 12 residues. In germline, CDR1 is SGHAT, CDR2 FQDESV (reference sequence). V was clipped by 6 bases and J by 2 bases, with 6 bases between them. The CDR3 bases are TGTGCCAGCAGGAACCTCACAGATACGCAGTATTTT. The encoded protein is CASRNLTDTQYF.

The genes are TRBV4-1 and TRBJ1-1; no clear D gene. The CDR3 extends over 12 amino acids. The V gene's germline CDR1 is MGHRA and CDR2 YSYEKL. V lost 2 bases and J lost 5, with 6 bases in between. CDR3 residues: CASSQLQTEAFF. Here the CDR3 DNA reads TGCGCCAGCAGCCAACTACAGACTGAAGCTTTCTTT.

This chain connects TRBV7-9 to TRBJ2-1; tentatively, D is TRBD2 (5 bases). V was clipped by 2 bases and J by 4 bases, with 15 bases between them. Germline CDR1 reads SEHNR; CDR2 reads FQNEAQ (reference sequence). This CDR3 spans 16 amino acids. CDR3 sequence: CASSLKRAREYNEQFF. CDR3 DNA: TGTGCCAGCAGCTTAAAGAGGGCCAGAGAGTACAATGAGCAGTTCTTC.

The chain carries TRBV28 and TRBJ1-1, with D unclear. The length of the CDR3 is 13 residues. CDR1 and CDR2 from the germline V gene are MDHEN and SYDVKM. V lost 7 bases and J 11 bases, leaving 20 bases between the germline ends. CDR3 bases: TGTGCCAGCACCATTTGGGAGGGCGCACAGGCTTTCTTT. This codes for CASTIWEGAQAFF.

This clonotype was recorded a few times. V is TRBV6-5 and J is TRBJ2-5; 7 nucleotides line up with TRBD1. V shed 8 bases and J 1 base; nucleotides not matched to a gene: 7. The CDR3 is 14 residues long. The V gene's germline CDR1 is MNHEY and CDR2 SVGAGI. The CDR3 DNA sequence: TGTGCCAGCGGACTCCGGGACAGCCAAGAGACCCAGTACTTC. Protein product: CASGLRDSQETQYF.

The chain links TRBV12-3 or TRBV12-4 to TRBJ2-2; TRBD1 matches at 9 bases. The CDR3 is 18 residues long. Trimming at V came to 5 bases and at J to 4 bases, leaving 14 bases not matched to a gene. The chain's CDR3 is CASSLTHPGQGVTGELFF. CDR3 nucleotides: TGTGCCAGCAGTCTTACCCATCCGGGACAGGGCGTCACCGGGGAGCTGTTTTTT.

The sample holds a few counts of this clonotype. The chain recombines TRBV27 with TRBJ2-7, with D maybe TRBD1 (5 bases). Germline loops: CDR1 MNHEY, CDR2 SMNVEV (reference sequence). CDR3 length: 14 amino acids. Deletions cut 2 bases from V and 3 bases from J, with 11 bases between. The CDR3 here is CASSLSAGNYEQYF. The CDR3 DNA follows: TGTGCCAGCAGTTTAAGTGCAGGGAACTACGAGCAGTACTTC.

There are many counts of this clonotype. The rearrangement joins TRBV12-3 or TRBV12-4 to TRBJ1-1; D gene ambiguous. This CDR3 is built from 12 residues. Trimming took 2 bases from V and 1 from J, leaving 2 bases between them. The CDR3 loop reads CASSLTNTEAFF. The CDR3 nucleotides are TGTGCCAGCAGTTTAACGAACACTGAAGCTTTCTTT.

V gene TRBV14 combines with J gene TRBJ1-1; 7 bases are shared with TRBD1. Germline V lookup: CDR1 SGHDN, CDR2 FVKESK. The CDR3 extends over 16 amino acids. The ends lost 4 bases at V and 0 bases at J; junction bases unmatched: 8. CDR3 in DNA: TGTGCCAGCAGCCGTCCCGGGACAGATATGAACACTGAAGCTTTCTTT. It yields the protein CASSRPGTDMNTEAFF.

The CDR3 reads CASLPDGVPYNEQFF. CDR3 coding DNA: TGTGCCAGCCTTCCTGACGGGGTTCCCTACAATGAGCAGTTCTTC. The genes are TRBV6-2 or TRBV6-3 and TRBJ2-1, with a possible D match to TRBD2 (5 bases). V lost 8 bases to trimming and J lost 2 bases, with 16 bases between them. The CDR3 sequence is 15 residues long. Looked up from germline, CDR1 is MNHEY and CDR2 is SVGEGT.

This clonotype has a handful of counts. The chain carries TRBV5-1 and TRBJ1-1; D unresolved. Trimming cost V 1 base and J 0 bases, with 7 bases left between them. CDR1 is SGHRS, CDR2 YFSETQ, per germline. The CDR3 length is 14 residues. The CDR3, as DNA: TGCGCCAGCAGCTTGACTACTATGAACACTGAAGCTTTCTTT. As protein: CASSLTTMNTEAFF.

This chain links TRBV4-1 with TRBJ2-2; no reliable D call. Per germline, CDR1 MGHRA and CDR2 YSYEKL. The V gene lost 1 base and the J gene lost 5 bases, with 11 bases spanning the gap. The CDR3 has 15 amino acids. This CDR3 reads CASSQGVVGTGELFF. DNA of the CDR3: TGCGCCAGCAGCCAAGGTGTCGTAGGAACCGGGGAGCTGTTTTTT.

This clonotype was counted only a few times. The rearrangement uses TRBV28 and TRBJ2-5; D is perhaps TRBD1 (5 bases). Germline loops: CDR1 MDHEN, CDR2 SYDVKM. With 4 bases removed from V and 0 bases from J, the gap between germline ends came to 21 bases. The length of the CDR3 is 18 residues. This CDR3 reads CASSSILVQGRDQETQYF. The CDR3 DNA reads as TGTGCCAGCAGTTCCATTTTAGTGCAGGGTCGGGACCAAGAGACCCAGTACTTC.

V is TRBV12-5 and J is TRBJ2-1, with D perhaps matching TRBD1 (5 bases). The CDR3 contains 18 residues. Germline CDR1 is LGHNT and CDR2 is FRNRAP. V was trimmed by 2 bases and J by 3 bases, leaving 20 bases between them. The CDR3 DNA follows: TGTGCTAGTGGTTTGTCCACAGGAGAAACCATTATCTACAATGAGCAGTTCTTC. This codes for CASGLSTGETIIYNEQFF.

The sample holds one count of this clonotype. The chain is built from TRBV29-1 and TRBJ2-7; the match to TRBD1 covers 7 bases. The CDR3 totals 12 residues. Trimming removed 7 bases from V and 7 bases from J; junction bases left unmatched: 10. Germline CDR1 is SQVTM and CDR2 is ANQGSEA. The CDR3 DNA follows: TGCAGCGCGAGCGGACAGGACGAGGAGCAGTACTTC. Translating it yields CSASGQDEEQYF.

Only a few counts were recorded for this clonotype. J is TRBJ1-5 and V is TRBV28; D is perhaps TRBD1 (5 bases). V was pared by 6 bases and J by 1 base, with 16 bases between. The CDR3 sequence is 16 residues long. Germline CDR1 MDHEN, CDR2 SYDVKM. The CDR3 nucleotides are TGTGCCAGCAGCTATGACAGTTATAGGAGCAATCAGCCCCAGCATTTT. Translating gives CASSYDSYRSNQPQHF.

This chain joins TRBV4-1 and TRBJ2-1; 12 bases line up with TRBD2. Germline CDR1 MGHRA, CDR2 YSYEKL. The CDR3 runs to 16 residues. Losses at the gene ends were 4 bases for V and 8 bases for J; bases not matched to a gene: 9. In DNA form, the CDR3 reads TGCGCCAGCAGCCCCGAGACTAGCGGGGGTTATCATGAGCAGTTCTTC. Translating gives CASSPETSGGYHEQFF.

This clonotype was recorded a few times. The chain links TRBV19 to TRBJ2-7; TRBD1 might be the D (6 bases). V was cut by 7 bases and J by 3 bases, with 16 bases left in between. Germline V gene lookup returns CDR1 LNHDA and CDR2 SQIVND (reference sequence). CDR3 length equals 14 residues. The CDR3 bases are TGTGCCAGTACCAATGCGGTAGGGGGCTACGAGCAGTACTTC. As protein: CASTNAVGGYEQYF.

The V gene is TRBV12-3 or TRBV12-4, the J gene TRBJ2-3; D remains ambiguous. This CDR3 is 13 amino acids long. Trimming removed 6 bases at V and 3 bases at J, with 10 bases between. The CDR3 loop reads CASSSRRTDTQYF. The CDR3 DNA follows: TGTGCCAGCAGCTCCCGGCGGACAGATACGCAGTATTTT.